This TCR beta chain was obtained from a study of blood T cell repertoires in COVID-19. Looking at the study overall: Sample material is recorded as cDNA or gDNA derived from T cells, B-cell-depleted T cells, or PBMCs.

Some clones are missing from TCRdb's copy, which holds only in-frame ones; the method was immunoSEQ multiplex PCR. The data contain some 110,000 clones, about 75% of them singletons. CDR3 length: 17 amino acids. V lost 7 bases and J lost 1, with 23 bases in between. Germline lookup yields CDR1 SGHVS and CDR2 FQNEAQ. The TCR originated in a woman in her sixties or seventies with acute or convalescent COVID-19. Material: peripheral blood. V usage is TRBV7-8 and J usage is TRBJ2-7; maybe TRBD1 (5 bases). CDR3 DNA: TGTGCCAGCACCCCACACTGGGGTCCAGGGTTGTCCTACGAGCAGTACTTC. It codes for CASTPHWGPGLSYEQYF.